Described below is a single T cell receptor (beta chain) sequence and its context. Antigen specificity is unknown. The data derive from a study of cytomegalovirus exposure and HLA in healthy donors. General study findings and limits: Several top significant clusters appeared, in a later analysis, to be linked to common viral pathogens. The CMV antigen specificity of a few CMV-associated chains was confirmed through in vitro analysis. Among CMV-associated TCR beta chains, most appeared HLA-restricted in a later analysis.

The CDR3 is 14 residues long. V shed 0 bases and J shed 5 bases, with 10 bases lying between them. The germline V gene encodes CDR1 MNHEY and CDR2 SMNVEV (reference sequence). The PCR employed 60 Vbeta primers together with 13 Jbeta primers. The assay was immunoSEQ multiplex PCR, and TCRdb's table has in-frame clones only and misses some. The repertoire shows approximately 120,000 clones; the top ten hold under 2.5%. This receptor was obtained from a man aged 35-49 years in good health and CMV-seronegative. The genes are TRBV27 and TRBJ1-2, with D hard to call. Sequenced material: PBMCs. The CDR3 coding sequence is TGTGCCAGCAGTTTATCCCCCCCGAGGTATGGCTACACCTTC. Translation: CASSLSPPRYGYTF.